One T cell receptor (beta chain) is described in this entry. Profiling relied on immunoSEQ multiplex PCR, and the TCRdb table lists in-frame clones only, not all of them. The sample consists of 100,000 to 150,000 clones, approximately 95% of them appearing once. This record comes from a study of control samples from healthy donors and cancer patients. The sequence was obtained from a man younger than 40 in good health. The specimen sequenced was blood.

The CDR3 DNA reads TGTGCCAGCACTGCTGAGGGACTCGTTGGAAACACCATATATTTT. The encoded protein is CASTAEGLVGNTIYF. V and J are TRBV6-6 and TRBJ1-3; D may be TRBD1 (5 bases). V gave up 7 bases and J gave up 3 bases, with 16 bases separating them. This CDR3 comprises 15 residues. Germline lookup yields CDR1 MNHNY and CDR2 SVGAGI (reference sequence).